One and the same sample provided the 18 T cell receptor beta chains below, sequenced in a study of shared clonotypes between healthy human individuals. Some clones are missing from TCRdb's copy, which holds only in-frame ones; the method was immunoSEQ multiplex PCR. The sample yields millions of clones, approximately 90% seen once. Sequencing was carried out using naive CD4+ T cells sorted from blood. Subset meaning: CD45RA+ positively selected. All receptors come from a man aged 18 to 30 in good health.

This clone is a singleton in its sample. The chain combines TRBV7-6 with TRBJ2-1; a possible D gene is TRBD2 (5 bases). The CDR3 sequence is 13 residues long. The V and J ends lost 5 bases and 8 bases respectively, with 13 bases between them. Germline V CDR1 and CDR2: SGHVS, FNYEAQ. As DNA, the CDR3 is TGTGCCAGCAGCAACCTAGCTTCGGATGAGCAGTTCTTC. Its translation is CASSNLASDEQFF.

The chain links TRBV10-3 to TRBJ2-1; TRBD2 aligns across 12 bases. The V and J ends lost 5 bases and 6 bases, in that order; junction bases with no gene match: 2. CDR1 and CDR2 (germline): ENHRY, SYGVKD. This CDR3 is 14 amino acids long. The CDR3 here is CAISLAGGLNEQFF. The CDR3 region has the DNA TGTGCCATCAGTCTAGCGGGGGGGCTCAATGAGCAGTTCTTC.

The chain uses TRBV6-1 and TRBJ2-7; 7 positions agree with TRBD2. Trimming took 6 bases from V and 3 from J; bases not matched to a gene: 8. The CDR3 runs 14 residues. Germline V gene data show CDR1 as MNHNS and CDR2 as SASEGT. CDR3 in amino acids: CASSLGGGIYEQYF. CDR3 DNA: TGTGCCAGCAGCCTGGGGGGGGGAATCTACGAGCAGTACTTC.

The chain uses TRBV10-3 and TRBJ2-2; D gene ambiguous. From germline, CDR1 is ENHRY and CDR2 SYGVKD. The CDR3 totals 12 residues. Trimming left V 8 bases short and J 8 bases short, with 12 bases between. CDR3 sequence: CAIGQSLGELFF. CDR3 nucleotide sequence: TGTGCCATCGGCCAGAGCCTAGGGGAGCTGTTTTTT.

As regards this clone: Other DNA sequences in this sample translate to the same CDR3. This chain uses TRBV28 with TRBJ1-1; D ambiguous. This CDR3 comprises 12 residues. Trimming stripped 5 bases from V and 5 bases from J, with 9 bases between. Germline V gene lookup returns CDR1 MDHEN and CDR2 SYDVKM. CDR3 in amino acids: CASSLRQTEAFF. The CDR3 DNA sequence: TGTGCCAGCAGTCTAAGGCAGACTGAAGCTTTCTTT.

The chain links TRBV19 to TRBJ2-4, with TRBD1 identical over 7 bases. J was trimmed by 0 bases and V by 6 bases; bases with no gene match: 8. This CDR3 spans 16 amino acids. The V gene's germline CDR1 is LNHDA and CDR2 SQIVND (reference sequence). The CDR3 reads CASSSGQTIAKNIQYF. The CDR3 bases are TGTGCCAGTAGCTCGGGACAGACCATAGCCAAAAACATTCAGTACTTC.

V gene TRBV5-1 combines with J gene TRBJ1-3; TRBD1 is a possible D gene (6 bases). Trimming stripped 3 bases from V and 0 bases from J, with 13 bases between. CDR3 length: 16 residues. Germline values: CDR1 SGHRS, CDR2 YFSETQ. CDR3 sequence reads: CASSSGGPSSGNTIYF. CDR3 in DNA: TGCGCCAGCAGCTCGGGGGGCCCTTCCTCTGGAAACACCATATATTTT.

The CDR3 sequence: CASSVHVGEGTADTQYF. The DNA for the CDR3 is TGTGCCAGCAGCGTCCACGTAGGGGAGGGTACGGCAGATACGCAGTATTTT. The chain links TRBV9 to TRBJ2-3, with 7 nucleotides matching TRBD2. This CDR3 comprises 17 residues. Germline V gene data show CDR1 as SGDLS and CDR2 as YYNGEE. The J segment lost 4 bases and the V segment lost 2 bases, leaving 13 bases of the junction unmatched.

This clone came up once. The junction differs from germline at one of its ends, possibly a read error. CDR3 nucleotides: TGTGCTAGCAGCTTAAGTCTAGGTCGGTGGGGGGCCACCTTC. It yields the protein CASSLSLGRWGATF. The rearrangement links TRBV7-7 to TRBJ1-2; a weak D match, TRBD1 (6 bases). This CDR3 has 14 amino acids. The V gene's germline CDR1 is SSHAT and CDR2 FNYEAQ (reference sequence).

Here the CDR3 reads CASSLGFRSGELFF. In nucleotides, the CDR3 is TGTGCCAGCAGTTTGGGTTTCCGGTCCGGGGAGCTGTTTTTT. The V gene is TRBV6-5, the J gene TRBJ2-2, with unresolved D. This CDR3 is built from 14 residues. The germline V gene has CDR1 MNHEY and CDR2 SVGAGI. Trimming took 4 bases from V and 6 from J, leaving 12 bases between them.

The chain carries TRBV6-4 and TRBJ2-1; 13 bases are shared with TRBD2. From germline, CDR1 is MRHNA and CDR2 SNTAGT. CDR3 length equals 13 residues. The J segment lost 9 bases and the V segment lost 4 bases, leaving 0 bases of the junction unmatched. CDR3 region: CASSGLAGGEQFF. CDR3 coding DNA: TGTGCCAGCAGTGGACTAGCGGGGGGTGAGCAGTTCTTC.

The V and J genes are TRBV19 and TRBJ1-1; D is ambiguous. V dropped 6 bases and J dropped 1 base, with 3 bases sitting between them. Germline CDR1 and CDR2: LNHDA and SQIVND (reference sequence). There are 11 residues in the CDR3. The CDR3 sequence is CASRSNTEAFF. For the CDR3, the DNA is TGTGCCAGTAGGTCGAACACTGAAGCTTTCTTT.

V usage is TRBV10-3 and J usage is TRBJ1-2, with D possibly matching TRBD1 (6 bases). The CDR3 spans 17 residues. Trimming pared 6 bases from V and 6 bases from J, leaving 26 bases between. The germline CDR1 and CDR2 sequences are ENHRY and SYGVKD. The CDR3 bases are TGTGCCATCAGCGATGGGACTGGCAGGGGCGCATCCAATGGCTACACCTTC. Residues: CAISDGTGRGASNGYTF.

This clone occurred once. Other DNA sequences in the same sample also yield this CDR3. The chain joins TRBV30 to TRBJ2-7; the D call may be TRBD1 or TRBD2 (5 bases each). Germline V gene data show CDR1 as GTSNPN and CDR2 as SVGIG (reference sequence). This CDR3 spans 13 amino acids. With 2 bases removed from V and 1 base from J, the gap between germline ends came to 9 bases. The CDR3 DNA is TGTGCCTGGAGTCGGGACCGATCCTACGAGCAGTACTTC. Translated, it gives CAWSRDRSYEQYF.

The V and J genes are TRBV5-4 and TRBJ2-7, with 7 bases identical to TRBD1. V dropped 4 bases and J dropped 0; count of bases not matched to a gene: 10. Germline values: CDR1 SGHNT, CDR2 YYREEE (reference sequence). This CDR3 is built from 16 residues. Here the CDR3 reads CASSQRQGTPSYEQYF. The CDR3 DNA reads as TGTGCCAGCAGCCAAAGACAGGGTACGCCCTCCTACGAGCAGTACTTC.

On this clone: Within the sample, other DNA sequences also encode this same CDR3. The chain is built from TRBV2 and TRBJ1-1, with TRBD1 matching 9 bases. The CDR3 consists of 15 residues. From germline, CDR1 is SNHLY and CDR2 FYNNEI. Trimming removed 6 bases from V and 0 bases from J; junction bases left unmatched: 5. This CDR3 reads CASSPGQGLNTEAFF. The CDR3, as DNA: TGTGCCAGCAGCCCTGGACAGGGGCTGAACACTGAAGCTTTCTTT. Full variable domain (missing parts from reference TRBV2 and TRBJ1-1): EPEVTQTPSHQVTQMGQEVILRCVPISNHLYFYWYRQILGQKVEFLVSFYNNEISEKSEIFDDQFSVERPDGSNFTLKIRSTKLEDSAMYFCASSPGQGLNTEAFFGQGTRLTVV.

CDR3 in DNA: TGTGCCAGCAGCTTAGGGTCTGGCAGCAATCAGCCCCAGCATTTT. It encodes CASSLGSGSNQPQHF. This chain links TRBV7-8 with TRBJ1-5; D is ambiguous. Trimming pared 1 base from V and 1 base from J, leaving 8 bases between. Germline V CDR1 and CDR2: SGHVS, FQNEAQ. There are 15 residues in the CDR3.

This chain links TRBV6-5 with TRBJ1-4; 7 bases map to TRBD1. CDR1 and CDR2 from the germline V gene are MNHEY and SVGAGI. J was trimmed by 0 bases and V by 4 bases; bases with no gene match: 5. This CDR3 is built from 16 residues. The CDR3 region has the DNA TGTGCCAGCAGTTCTCGAGGACAGGCAACTAATGAAAAACTGTTTTTT. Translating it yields CASSSRGQATNEKLFF.